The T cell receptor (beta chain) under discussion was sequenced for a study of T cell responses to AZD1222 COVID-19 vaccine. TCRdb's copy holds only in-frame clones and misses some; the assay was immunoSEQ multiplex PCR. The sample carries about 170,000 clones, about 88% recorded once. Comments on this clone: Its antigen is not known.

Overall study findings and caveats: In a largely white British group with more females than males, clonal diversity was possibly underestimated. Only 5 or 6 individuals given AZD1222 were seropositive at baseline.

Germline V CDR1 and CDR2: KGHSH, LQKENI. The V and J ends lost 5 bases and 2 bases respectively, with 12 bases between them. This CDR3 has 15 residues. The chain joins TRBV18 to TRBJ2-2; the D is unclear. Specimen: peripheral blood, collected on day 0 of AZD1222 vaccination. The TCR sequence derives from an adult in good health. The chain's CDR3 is CASSIMLENTGELFF. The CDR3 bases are TGTGCCAGCTCAATAATGCTCGAAAACACCGGGGAGCTGTTTTTT.